Described below is a single TCR beta chain sequence and its context. Its antigen is undetermined. The data were obtained in a study of cytomegalovirus exposure and HLA in healthy donors. Regarding the study as a whole: Most observed TCR sequences were rare, whereas some public TCRs were detected in many donors.

The V end lost 6 bases, the J end lost 1 base, and 12 bases lay between the germline ends. Germline lookup yields CDR1 MRHNA and CDR2 SNTAGT. This CDR3 is 14 amino acids long. Researchers ran the PCR with 60 Vbeta and 13 Jbeta primers. TCRdb's table, derived via immunoSEQ multiplex PCR, lists solely in-frame clones and lacks some. The top ten clones hold less than 2% of a sample with around 220,000 clones, more than 65% of them seen once. Source material: PBMCs. This sequence was found in a woman aged 25 to 45 in good health and CMV-seronegative. The V and J genes are TRBV6-4 and TRBJ1-1; D unclear. CDR3 sequence (DNA): TGTGCCAGCAGGCCTTCCCTATCGAACACTGAAGCTTTCTTT. Encoded protein: CASRPSLSNTEAFF.